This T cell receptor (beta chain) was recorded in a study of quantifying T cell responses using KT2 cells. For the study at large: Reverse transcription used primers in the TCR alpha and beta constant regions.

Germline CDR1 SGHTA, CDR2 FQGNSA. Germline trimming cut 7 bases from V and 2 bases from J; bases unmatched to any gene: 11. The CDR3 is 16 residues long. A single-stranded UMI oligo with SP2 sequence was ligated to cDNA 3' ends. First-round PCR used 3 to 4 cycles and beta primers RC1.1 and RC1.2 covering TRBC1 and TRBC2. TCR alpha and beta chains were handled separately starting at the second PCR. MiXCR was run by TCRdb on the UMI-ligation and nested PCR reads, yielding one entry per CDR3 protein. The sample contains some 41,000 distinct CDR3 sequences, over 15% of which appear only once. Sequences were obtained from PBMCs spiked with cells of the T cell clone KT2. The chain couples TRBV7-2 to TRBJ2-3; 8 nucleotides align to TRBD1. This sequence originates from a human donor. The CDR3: CASTRGRPIVTDTQYF. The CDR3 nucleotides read TGTGCCAGCACCAGGGGGCGACCAATCGTCACAGATACGCAGTATTTT. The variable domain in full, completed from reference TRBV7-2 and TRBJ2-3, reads GAGVSQSPSNKVTEKGKDVELRCDPISGHTALYWYRQSLGQGLEFLIYFQGNSAPDKSGLPSDRFSAERTGGSVSTLTIQRTQQEDSAVYLCASTRGRPIVTDTQYFGPGTRLTVL.